These 30 T cell receptor beta chains were all obtained from the same sample, sequenced in a study of CD8+ T cells in alopecia areata. RNA was extracted and reverse transcribed into cDNA as the sequencing template. Clones were sequenced by immunoSEQ multiplex PCR, and TCRdb holds only the in-frame ones, with some missing. The sample consists of about 180,000 clones, 51% of them appearing once. Treatment meaning: oral pan-JAK inhibitor, 5-10 mg twice daily. The sample consisted of CD8+ T cells sorted from blood, taken at week 52, from a patient treated with tofacitinib. All receptors derive from a human donor with alopecia areata.

The V and J genes are TRBV29-1 and TRBJ2-7; D tentatively fits TRBD1 or TRBD2 (5 bases each). CDR1 SQVTM and CDR2 ANQGSEA come from the germline V gene. The V end lost 7 bases, the J end lost 2 bases, and 15 bases lay between the germline ends. This CDR3 contains 13 residues. The CDR3 region has the DNA TGCAGCGCGGGGCGTGGAGTCGCCTACGAGCAGTACTTC. Amino acid sequence: CSAGRGVAYEQYF.

The chain carries TRBV4-1 and TRBJ1-5; D is unclear. The V gene lost 5 bases and the J gene lost 6 bases, with 11 bases spanning the gap. This CDR3 is 13 amino acids long. Germline V gives CDR1 MGHRA, CDR2 YSYEKL. The CDR3 nucleotides are TGCGCCAGCAGCTTAGAAGGGTCTCAGCCCCAGCATTTT. This sequence encodes CASSLEGSQPQHF.

This sequence joins TRBV1 and TRBJ2-7; the D segment call TRBD1 is taken from the table without a DNA check. TRBV1 is a known pseudogene. The CDR3 is 16 amino acids. The DNA of the CDR3 is TGCACCAGCAGCCCGTATTGTGGGCCGAAGTCTCGGGAGCAGTACTTC. Its translation is CTSSPYCGPKSREQYF.

The CDR3 DNA reads TGCGCCAGCAGCTTATACAGCGGGGGCCCCGGGGAGCTGTTTTTT. It encodes CASSLYSGGPGELFF. V and J are TRBV5-1 and TRBJ2-2; 8 bases are shared with TRBD2. The CDR3 is 15 amino acids. The junction had 6 bases not matched to a gene; V was cut back by 2 bases and J by 6 bases. Per the germline V gene, CDR1 is SGHRS and CDR2 is YFSETQ.

The chain carries TRBV27 and TRBJ2-7; TRBD1 might be the D (6 bases). V lost 8 bases to trimming and J lost 0 bases, with 11 bases between them. The length of the CDR3 is 13 residues. Germline-derived CDR1 and CDR2 are MNHEY and SMNVEV (reference sequence). Here the CDR3 DNA reads TGTGCCAGCTCAGACAGGAGCTCCTACGAGCAGTACTTC. Protein: CASSDRSSYEQYF.

The chain couples TRBV19 to TRBJ1-6, with 11 bases aligning to TRBD1. V lost 3 bases, J lost 10 bases, and 8 bases stayed unmatched. Per germline, CDR1 LNHDA and CDR2 SQIVND (reference sequence). The CDR3 totals 16 residues. The CDR3 DNA is TGTGCCAGTAGTATCGGACAGGGGGCCAATTTCTCACCCCTCCACTTT. Translated: CASSIGQGANFSPLHF.

V usage is TRBV9 and J usage is TRBJ2-5; D is ambiguous. The CDR3 runs to 12 residues. V lost 3 bases, J lost 5 bases, and 8 bases lay in between. Germline CDR1 reads SGDLS; CDR2 reads YYNGEE. The CDR3 loop is CASSDSMETQYF. The CDR3 DNA is TGTGCCAGCAGCGACTCGATGGAGACCCAGTACTTC.

This chain connects TRBV27 to TRBJ1-1, with D uncertain. The V end lost 0 bases, the J end lost 7 bases, and 15 bases lay between the germline ends. This CDR3 contains 15 residues. Germline CDR1 reads MNHEY; CDR2 reads SMNVEV (reference sequence). The CDR3 nucleotides read TGTGCCAGCAGTTTATCCAACCGAAGAGCTGATGAAGCTTTCTTT. Its translation is CASSLSNRRADEAFF.

The chain uses TRBV2 and TRBJ2-2, with TRBD1 matching over 10 bases. CDR3 size: 13 residues. CDR1 is SNHLY, CDR2 FYNNEI, per germline. The trim removed 11 bases at V and 3 bases at J, leaving 3 bases unmatched. DNA of the CDR3: TGTGCCGCAGGACAGGGGGACACCGGGGAGCTGTTTTTT. Translated: CAAGQGDTGELFF.

This chain links TRBV5-6 with TRBJ1-6; 8 bases are shared with TRBD1. The CDR3 totals 13 residues. With V trimmed by 3 bases and J by 8 bases, 1 base remained unmatched. Germline CDR1 reads SGHDT; CDR2 reads YYEEEE. The CDR3 is CASSSDRDSPLHF. CDR3 nucleotides: TGTGCCAGCAGCTCGGACAGGGATTCACCCCTCCACTTT.

The CDR3 nucleotides read TGTGCCTGGATTAGAACAGGGGGCGAGGCTGGCTACACCTTC. This translates into CAWIRTGGEAGYTF. This chain links TRBV30 with TRBJ1-2; 9 bases match TRBD1. This CDR3 has 14 amino acids. The V gene end was trimmed by 4 bases and the J gene end by 7 bases; junction bases not matched to a gene: 10. Germline V CDR1 and CDR2: GTSNPN, SVGIG (reference sequence).

Note on this clone: No DNA is shown, since the ends of the CDR3 on it are uncertain; the CDR3 is the one TCRdb lists. This sequence joins TRBV7-8 and TRBJ1-2. Germline V gene data show CDR1 as SGHVS and CDR2 as FQNEAQ. The CDR3 length equals 15 residues, ends included. CDR3: CASSFGPGSNYGYTF.

The gene calls are TRBV4-1 and TRBJ2-7; 10 bases are shared with TRBD1. Germline CDR1 MGHRA, CDR2 YSYEKL. J was trimmed by 5 bases and V by 5 bases; bases with no gene match: 9. The length of the CDR3 is 15 residues. Here the CDR3 DNA reads TGCGCCAGCAGCATGGGGGGGACAGGGGCCAACGAGCAGTACTTC. It encodes CASSMGGTGANEQYF.

This clone was detected a few times. The chain employs TRBV5-6 and TRBJ1-5; tentatively, D is TRBD1 (5 bases). The CDR3 is 13 amino acids. The ends were cut back, 5 bases at V and 11 bases at J, with 17 bases in the middle. Germline-derived CDR1 and CDR2 are SGHDT and YYEEEE. CDR3 sequence: CASSMAGTLAQHF. CDR3 in DNA: TGTGCCAGCAGTATGGCGGGGACCTTGGCCCAGCATTTT.

The CDR3, as DNA: TGTGCCAGCAGTGAAGCAGGGGGAGAGACCCAGTACTTC. Protein sequence: CASSEAGGETQYF. The V call is TRBV2, the J call TRBJ2-5; possible D gene TRBD1, 6 bases. Trimming cost V 0 bases and J 4 bases, with 6 bases left between them. The V gene's germline CDR1 is SNHLY and CDR2 FYNNEI. CDR3 size: 13 residues.

This chain links TRBV30 with TRBJ2-1, with 7 nucleotides matching TRBD2. The CDR3 loop spans 14 amino acids. V was pared by 5 bases and J by 2 bases, with 6 bases of the junction left unmatched. Germline V gene data show CDR1 as GTSNPN and CDR2 as SVGIG (reference sequence). The CDR3 DNA reads as TGTGCCTGGTGGCCTAGCGGACCCTACAATGAGCAGTTCTTC. This sequence encodes CAWWPSGPYNEQFF.

This clone was detected a few times. J is TRBJ2-2 and V is TRBV19; D remains ambiguous. Germline lookup yields CDR1 LNHDA and CDR2 SQIVND (reference sequence). Trimming removed 8 bases at V and 0 bases at J, with 10 bases between. This CDR3 is built from 14 residues. CDR3 region: CASALLANTGELFF. The CDR3 DNA reads as TGTGCCAGTGCCCTACTGGCGAACACCGGGGAGCTGTTTTTT.

This clone was seen more than once but under ten times. The chain is built from TRBV6-6 and TRBJ2-1; 8 bases agree with TRBD1. CDR3 length: 15 amino acids. Trimming cost V 6 bases and J 10 bases; bases outside gene matches: 14. Germline CDR1 and CDR2: MNHNY and SVGAGI (reference sequence). The CDR3 DNA is TGTGCCAGCAGCCTCCACAGGGGGTTGACGATGGAGCAGTTCTTC. Encoded protein: CASSLHRGLTMEQFF.

The chain uses TRBV2 and TRBJ2-1; the D is unclear. This CDR3 region has 14 residues. V was shortened by 1 base and J by 4 bases, with 8 bases between the two germline ends. In germline, CDR1 is SNHLY, CDR2 FYNNEI. The CDR3: CASSEGVGYNEQFF. For the CDR3, the DNA is TGTGCCAGCAGTGAAGGGGTGGGATACAATGAGCAGTTCTTC. Variable domain in full (rest from reference TRBV2 and TRBJ2-1): EPEVTQTPSHQVTQMGQEVILRCVPISNHLYFYWYRQILGQKVEFLVSFYNNEISEKSEIFDDQFSVERPDGSNFTLKIRSTKLEDSAMYFCASSEGVGYNEQFFGPGTRLTVL.

The rearrangement joins TRBV4-3 to TRBJ2-5; 8 nucleotides agree with TRBD1. With 4 bases clipped from V and 5 bases from J, the junction kept 3 bases outside the gene matches. Germline CDR1 LGHNA, CDR2 YSLEER. The CDR3 length is 13 residues. The CDR3 nucleotides read TGCGCCAGCAGCCTCCACAGGGGGGAGACCCAGTACTTC. It specifies CASSLHRGETQYF.

This rearrangement joins TRBV6-5 to TRBJ1-1; unclear D gene. The germline gives CDR1 MNHEY, CDR2 SVGAGI. CDR3 size: 16 residues. With 1 base removed from V and 0 bases from J, the gap between germline ends came to 12 bases. The CDR3 protein is CASSYYFRAMNTEAFF. The CDR3 nucleotides are TGTGCCAGCAGTTACTATTTTAGGGCCATGAACACTGAAGCTTTCTTT.

This clone has a handful of counts. The V gene is TRBV30, the J gene TRBJ2-1, with D unclear. Trimming pared 3 bases from V and 0 bases from J, leaving 9 bases between. Germline lookup yields CDR1 GTSNPN and CDR2 SVGIG (reference sequence). CDR3 length: 14 amino acids. CDR3 sequence reads: CAWRGSGSYNEQFF. The DNA for the CDR3 is TGTGCCTGGAGGGGTTCCGGCTCCTACAATGAGCAGTTCTTC. Full variable domain (outside the CDR3, taken from reference TRBV30 and TRBJ2-1): SQTIHQWPATLVQPVGSPLSLECTVEGTSNPNLYWYRQAAGRGLQLLFYSVGIGQISSEVPQNLSASRPQDRQFILSSKKLLLSDSGFYLCAWRGSGSYNEQFFGPGTRLTVL.

This clone was seen a few times. The gene calls are TRBV7-6 and TRBJ2-1, with D perhaps TRBD2 (6 bases). Between the trimmed V and J ends, which lost 5 bases and 2 bases, there was a span of 22 bases. Germline V lookup: CDR1 SGHVS, CDR2 FNYEAQ. The CDR3 runs to 18 residues. The CDR3 reads CASSDGKGAGPTYNEQFF. As DNA, the CDR3 is TGTGCCAGCAGCGATGGAAAAGGGGCGGGGCCTACCTACAATGAGCAGTTCTTC. Using reference TRBV7-6 and TRBJ2-1 for the parts outside the CDR3, the full variable domain is GAGVSQSPRYKVTKRGQDVALRCDPISGHVSLYWYRQALGQGPEFLTYFNYEAQQDKSGLPNDRFSAERPEGSISTLTIQRTEQRDSAMYRCASSDGKGAGPTYNEQFFGPGTRLTVL.

This clone was recorded at least ten times. This chain connects TRBV7-2 to TRBJ2-1; 10 bases match TRBD2. The CDR3 totals 15 residues. V shed 8 bases, J shed 4 bases, and the junction held 8 bases outside the gene matches. The germline gives CDR1 SGHTA, CDR2 FQGNSA. Here the CDR3 reads CASLLAGSTYNEQFF. Here the CDR3 DNA reads TGTGCCAGCTTACTAGCGGGGAGTACTTACAATGAGCAGTTCTTC.

This clone was seen only a few times. A read error may account for a junction end that differs from germline. The chain has TRBV7-2 and TRBJ1-2; maybe TRBD1 (5 bases). This CDR3 has 12 residues. Germline V CDR1 and CDR2: SGHTA, FQGNSA. This CDR3 is CASSPPLETEVF. Here the CDR3 DNA reads TGTGCCAGCAGCCCCCCCCTTGAGACAGAGGTCTTC.

V and J are TRBV10-3 and TRBJ2-1; D may be TRBD1 (6 bases). Between the trimmed V and J ends, which lost 0 bases and 8 bases, there was a span of 17 bases. This CDR3 spans 16 amino acids. Germline CDR1 ENHRY, CDR2 SYGVKD. The CDR3 DNA sequence: TGTGCCATCAGTGAGTCCTCGCAGGGGCCTTGGGATGAGCAGTTCTTC. This translates into CAISESSQGPWDEQFF.

The V call is TRBV19, the J call TRBJ2-7, with D possibly TRBD2 on 6 matching bases. The CDR3 loop spans 17 amino acids. Per the germline V gene, CDR1 is LNHDA and CDR2 is SQIVND (reference sequence). V lost 6 bases to trimming and J lost 5 bases, with 26 bases between them. The chain's CDR3 is CASSPFGGSILMNEQYF. DNA of the CDR3: TGTGCCAGTAGCCCATTTGGGGGGAGCATCCTTATGAACGAGCAGTACTTC.

The chain links TRBV4-1 to TRBJ2-7; D call uncertain. V was pared by 0 bases and J by 3 bases, with 6 bases between. CDR3 length equals 13 residues. CDR1 is MGHRA and CDR2 is YSYEKL in the germline V gene. In DNA, the CDR3 is TGCGCCAGCAGCCAAGATGTTTACTACGAGCAGTACTTC. The encoded protein is CASSQDVYYEQYF.

This clone was seen a handful of times. This chain connects TRBV18 to TRBJ1-2; no clear D gene. With 1 base removed from V and 5 bases from J, the gap between germline ends came to 8 bases. The germline V gene has CDR1 KGHSH and CDR2 LQKENI. The CDR3 is made up of 13 amino acids. CDR3 in amino acids: CASSPRRRYGYTF. Here the CDR3 DNA reads TGTGCCAGCTCACCACGGCGGCGGTATGGCTACACCTTC. Based on the CDR3 plus reference TRBV18 and TRBJ1-2, the full variable domain is NAGVMQNPRHLVRRRGQEARLRCSPMKGHSHVYWYRQLPEEGLKFMVYLQKENIIDESGMPKERFSAEFPKEGPSILRIQQVVRGDSAAYFCASSPRRRYGYTFGSGTRLTVV.

The rearrangement links TRBV27 to TRBJ1-2; D unresolved. The CDR3 runs 15 residues. Trimming took 0 bases from V and 3 from J, leaving 11 bases between them. Germline CDR1 reads MNHEY; CDR2 reads SMNVEV (reference sequence). The CDR3 loop reads CASSLSQADHYGYTF. DNA of the CDR3: TGTGCCAGCAGTTTATCTCAGGCGGACCACTATGGCTACACCTTC.